This entry describes one TCR beta chain. Its antigen is still unknown. V gave up 0 bases and J gave up 2 bases, with 8 bases separating them. CDR1 is SGHVS, CDR2 FQNEAQ, per germline. This CDR3 has 15 amino acids. The data derive from a study of cytomegalovirus exposure and HLA in healthy donors. Findings and caveats of the study: The authors enumerated 164 TCR beta chains as linked to cytomegalovirus. In vitro checks showed that a few CMV-associated chains really do target CMV antigens.

Clones were sequenced by immunoSEQ multiplex PCR, and TCRdb holds only the in-frame ones, with some missing. In the table there are fewer than 60,000 clones, 89% of which are singletons. The clonotype comes from a woman aged 18-29 years in good health and CMV-seronegative. Input material: PBMCs. This chain connects TRBV7-8 to TRBJ1-5; no reliable D call. The CDR3 loop is CASSLALYGNQPQHF. CDR3 coding DNA: TGTGCCAGCAGCTTAGCCCTATATGGCAATCAGCCCCAGCATTTT.